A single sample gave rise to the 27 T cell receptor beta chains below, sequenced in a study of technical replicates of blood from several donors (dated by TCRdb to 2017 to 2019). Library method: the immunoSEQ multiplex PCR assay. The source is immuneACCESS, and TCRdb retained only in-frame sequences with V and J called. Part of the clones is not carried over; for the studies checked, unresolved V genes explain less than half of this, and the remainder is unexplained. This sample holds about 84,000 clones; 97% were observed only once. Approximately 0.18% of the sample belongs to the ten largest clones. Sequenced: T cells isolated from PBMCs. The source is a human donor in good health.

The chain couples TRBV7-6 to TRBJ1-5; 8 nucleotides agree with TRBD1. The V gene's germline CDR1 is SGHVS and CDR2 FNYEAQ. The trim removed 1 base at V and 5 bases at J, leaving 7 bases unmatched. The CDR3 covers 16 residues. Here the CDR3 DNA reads TGTGCCAGCAGCTTAGAAGCCGGACAGGGACATCAGCCCCAGCATTTT. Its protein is CASSLEAGQGHQPQHF.

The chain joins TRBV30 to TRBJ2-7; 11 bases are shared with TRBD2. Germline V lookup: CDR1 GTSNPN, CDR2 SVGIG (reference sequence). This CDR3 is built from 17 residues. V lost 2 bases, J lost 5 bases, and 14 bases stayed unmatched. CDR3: CAWSISTSGVSLNEQYF. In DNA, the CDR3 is TGTGCCTGGAGTATATCGACTAGCGGGGTTTCTTTGAACGAGCAGTACTTC. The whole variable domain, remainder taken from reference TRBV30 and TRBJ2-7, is SQTIHQWPATLVQPVGSPLSLECTVEGTSNPNLYWYRQAAGRGLQLLFYSVGIGQISSEVPQNLSASRPQDRQFILSSKKLLLSDSGFYLCAWSISTSGVSLNEQYFGPGTRLTVT.

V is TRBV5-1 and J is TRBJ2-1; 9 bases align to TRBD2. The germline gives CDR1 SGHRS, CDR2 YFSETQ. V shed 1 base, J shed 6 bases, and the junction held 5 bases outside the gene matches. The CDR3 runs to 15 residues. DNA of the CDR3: TGCGCCAGCAGCTTGCTTGCGACTAGCGGCAATGAGCAGTTCTTC. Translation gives CASSLLATSGNEQFF. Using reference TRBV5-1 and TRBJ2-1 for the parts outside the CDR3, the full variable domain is KAGVTQTPRYLIKTRGQQVTLSCSPISGHRSVSWYQQTPGQGLQFLFEYFSETQRNKGNFPGRFSGRQFSNSRSEMNVSTLELGDSALYLCASSLLATSGNEQFFGPGTRLTVL.

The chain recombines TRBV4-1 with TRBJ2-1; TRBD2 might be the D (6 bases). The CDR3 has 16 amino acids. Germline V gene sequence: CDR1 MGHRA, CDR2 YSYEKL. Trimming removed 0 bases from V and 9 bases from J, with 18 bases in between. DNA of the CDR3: TGCGCCAGCAGCCAAGAATCCGCGGGGAGATACGGTGAGCAGTTCTTC. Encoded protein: CASSQESAGRYGEQFF.

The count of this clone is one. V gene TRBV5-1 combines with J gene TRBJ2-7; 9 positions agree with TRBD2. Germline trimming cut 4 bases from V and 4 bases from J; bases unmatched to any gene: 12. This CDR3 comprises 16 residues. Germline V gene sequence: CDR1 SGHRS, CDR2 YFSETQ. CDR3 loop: CASSREPGLALYEQYF. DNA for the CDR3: TGCGCCAGCAGCCGGGAACCGGGACTAGCTCTTTACGAGCAGTACTTC. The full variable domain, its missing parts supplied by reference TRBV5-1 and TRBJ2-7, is KAGVTQTPRYLIKTRGQQVTLSCSPISGHRSVSWYQQTPGQGLQFLFEYFSETQRNKGNFPGRFSGRQFSNSRSEMNVSTLELGDSALYLCASSREPGLALYEQYFGPGTRLTVT.

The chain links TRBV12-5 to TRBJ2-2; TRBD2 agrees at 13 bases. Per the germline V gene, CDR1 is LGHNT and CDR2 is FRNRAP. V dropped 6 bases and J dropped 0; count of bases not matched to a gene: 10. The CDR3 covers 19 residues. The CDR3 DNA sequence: TGTGCTAGTGGCCGCCGATCGGGACTAGCGGGGACGAACACCGGGGAGCTGTTTTTT. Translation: CASGRRSGLAGTNTGELFF.

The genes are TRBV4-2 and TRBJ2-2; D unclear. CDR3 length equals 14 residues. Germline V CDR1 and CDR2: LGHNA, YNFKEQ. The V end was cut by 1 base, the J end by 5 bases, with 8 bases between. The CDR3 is CASSQARRTGELFF. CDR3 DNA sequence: TGTGCCAGCAGCCAAGCTCGGAGAACCGGGGAGCTGTTTTTT.

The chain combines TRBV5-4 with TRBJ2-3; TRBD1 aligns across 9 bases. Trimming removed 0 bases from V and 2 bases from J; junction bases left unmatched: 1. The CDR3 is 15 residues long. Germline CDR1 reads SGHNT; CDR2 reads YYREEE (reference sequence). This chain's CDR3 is CASSLEQGATDTQYF. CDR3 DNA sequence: TGTGCCAGCAGCTTGGAACAGGGGGCCACAGATACGCAGTATTTT. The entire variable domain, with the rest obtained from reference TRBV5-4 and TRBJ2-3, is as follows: ETGVTQSPTHLIKTRGQQVTLRCSSQSGHNTVSWYQQALGQGPQFIFQYYREEENGRGNFPPRFSGLQFPNYSSELNVNALELDDSALYLCASSLEQGATDTQYFGPGTRLTVL.

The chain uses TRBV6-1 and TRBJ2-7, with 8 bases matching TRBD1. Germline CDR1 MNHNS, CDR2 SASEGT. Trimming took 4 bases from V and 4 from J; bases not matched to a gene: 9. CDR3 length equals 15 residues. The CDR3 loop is CASSGSQTGVYEQYF. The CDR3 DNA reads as TGTGCCAGCAGTGGATCCCAGACAGGGGTATACGAGCAGTACTTC.

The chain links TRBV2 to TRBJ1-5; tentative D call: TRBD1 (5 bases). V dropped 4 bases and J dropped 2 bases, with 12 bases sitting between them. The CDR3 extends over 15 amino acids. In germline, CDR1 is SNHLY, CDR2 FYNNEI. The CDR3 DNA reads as TGTGCCAGCAGTGTCGAGGACAAGGGCAATCAGCCCCAGCATTTT. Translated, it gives CASSVEDKGNQPQHF.

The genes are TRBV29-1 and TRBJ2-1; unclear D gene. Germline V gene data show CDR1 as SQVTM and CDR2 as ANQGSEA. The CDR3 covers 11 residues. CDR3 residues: CTYRTHNEQFF. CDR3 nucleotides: TGCACCTATAGAACCCATAATGAGCAGTTCTTC.

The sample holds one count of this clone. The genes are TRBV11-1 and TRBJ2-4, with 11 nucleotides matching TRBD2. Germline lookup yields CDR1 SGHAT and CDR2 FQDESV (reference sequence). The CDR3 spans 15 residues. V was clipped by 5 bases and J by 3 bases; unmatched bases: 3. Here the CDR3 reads CASSQLAGGKNIQYF. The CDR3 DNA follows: TGTGCCAGCAGCCAGCTAGCGGGGGGCAAAAACATTCAGTACTTC.

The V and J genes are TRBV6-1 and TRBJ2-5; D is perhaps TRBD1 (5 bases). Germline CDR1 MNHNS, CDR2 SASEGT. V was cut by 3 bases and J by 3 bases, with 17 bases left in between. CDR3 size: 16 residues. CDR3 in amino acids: CASSEWGQVGEETQYF. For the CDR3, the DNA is TGTGCCAGCAGTGAGTGGGGCCAGGTAGGAGAAGAGACCCAGTACTTC.

The CDR3 region is CASSFQGGNNEQFF. CDR3 sequence (DNA): TGTGCCAGCAGCTTTCAGGGAGGGAACAATGAGCAGTTCTTC. The rearrangement joins TRBV7-9 to TRBJ2-1; 7 bases are a match to TRBD2. Trimming took 3 bases from V and 5 from J; bases not matched to a gene: 4. Per the germline V gene, CDR1 is SEHNR and CDR2 is FQNEAQ (reference sequence). There are 14 residues in the CDR3.

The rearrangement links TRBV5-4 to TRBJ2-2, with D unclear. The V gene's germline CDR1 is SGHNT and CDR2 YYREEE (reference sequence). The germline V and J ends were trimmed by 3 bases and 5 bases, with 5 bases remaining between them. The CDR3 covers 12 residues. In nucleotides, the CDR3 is TGTGCCAGCAGCTCCCTGACCGGGGAGCTGTTTTTT. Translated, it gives CASSSLTGELFF.

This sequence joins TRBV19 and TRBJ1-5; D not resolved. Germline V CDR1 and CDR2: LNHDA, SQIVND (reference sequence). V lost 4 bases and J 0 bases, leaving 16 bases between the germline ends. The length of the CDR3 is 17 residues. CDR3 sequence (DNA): TGTGCCAGTAGTACCCGTGGCAGTTTTGATAGCAATCAGCCCCAGCATTTT. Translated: CASSTRGSFDSNQPQHF.

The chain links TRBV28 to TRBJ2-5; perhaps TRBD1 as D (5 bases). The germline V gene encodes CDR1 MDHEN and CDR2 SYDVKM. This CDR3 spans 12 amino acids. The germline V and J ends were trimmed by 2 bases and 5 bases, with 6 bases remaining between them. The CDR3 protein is CASSLRQETQYF. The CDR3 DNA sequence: TGTGCCAGCAGTTTAAGACAGGAGACCCAGTACTTC.

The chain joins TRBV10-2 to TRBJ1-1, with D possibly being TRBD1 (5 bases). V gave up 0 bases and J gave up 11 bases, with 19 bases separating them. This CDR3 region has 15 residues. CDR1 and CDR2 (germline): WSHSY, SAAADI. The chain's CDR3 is CASSESGTGGVKAFF. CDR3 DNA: TGCGCCAGCAGTGAGTCGGGCACAGGAGGGGTCAAGGCTTTCTTT.

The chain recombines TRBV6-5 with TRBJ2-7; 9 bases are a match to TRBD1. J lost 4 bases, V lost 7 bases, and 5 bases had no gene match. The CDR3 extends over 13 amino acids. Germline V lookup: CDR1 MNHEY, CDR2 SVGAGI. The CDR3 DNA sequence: TGTGCCAGCATCGGGACAGGGACATACGAGCAGTACTTC. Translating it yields CASIGTGTYEQYF.

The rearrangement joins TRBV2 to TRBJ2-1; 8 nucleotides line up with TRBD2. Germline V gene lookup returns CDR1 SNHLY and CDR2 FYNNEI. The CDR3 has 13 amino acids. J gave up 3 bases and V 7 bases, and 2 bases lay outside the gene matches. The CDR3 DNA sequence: TGTGCCAGCAAACGGGGGGGCTACAATGAGCAGTTCTTC. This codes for CASKRGGYNEQFF. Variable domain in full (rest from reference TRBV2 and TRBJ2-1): EPEVTQTPSHQVTQMGQEVILRCVPISNHLYFYWYRQILGQKVEFLVSFYNNEISEKSEIFDDQFSVERPDGSNFTLKIRSTKLEDSAMYFCASKRGGYNEQFFGPGTRLTVL.

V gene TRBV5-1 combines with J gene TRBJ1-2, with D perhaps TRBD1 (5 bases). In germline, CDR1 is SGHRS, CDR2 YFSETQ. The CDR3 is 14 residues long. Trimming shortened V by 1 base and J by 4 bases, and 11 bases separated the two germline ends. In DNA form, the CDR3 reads TGCGCCAGCAGCTTGTACAGGCAGGGCTATGGCTACACCTTC. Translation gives CASSLYRQGYGYTF.

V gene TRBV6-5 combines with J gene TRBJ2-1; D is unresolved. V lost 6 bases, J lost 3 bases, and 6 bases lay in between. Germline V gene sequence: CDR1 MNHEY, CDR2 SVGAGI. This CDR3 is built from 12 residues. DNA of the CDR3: TGTGCCAGCAGGAACAACTACAATGAGCAGTTCTTC. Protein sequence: CASRNNYNEQFF.

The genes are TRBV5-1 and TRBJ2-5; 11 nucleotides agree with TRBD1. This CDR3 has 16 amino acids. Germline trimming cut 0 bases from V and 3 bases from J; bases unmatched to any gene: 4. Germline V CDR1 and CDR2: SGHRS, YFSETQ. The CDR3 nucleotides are TGCGCCAGCAGCTTGGGGGACAGGGGGAAAGAAGAGACCCAGTACTTC. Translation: CASSLGDRGKEETQYF.

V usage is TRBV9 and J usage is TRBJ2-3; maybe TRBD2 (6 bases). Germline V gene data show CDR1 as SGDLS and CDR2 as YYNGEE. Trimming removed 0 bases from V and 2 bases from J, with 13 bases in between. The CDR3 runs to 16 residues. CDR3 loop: CASSVEMGLPTDTQYF. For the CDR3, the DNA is TGTGCCAGCAGCGTAGAAATGGGACTTCCCACAGATACGCAGTATTTT.

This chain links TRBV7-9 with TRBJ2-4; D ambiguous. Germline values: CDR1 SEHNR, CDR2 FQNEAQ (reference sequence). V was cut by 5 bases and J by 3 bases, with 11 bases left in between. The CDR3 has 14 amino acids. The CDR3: CASSPRDIKNIQYF. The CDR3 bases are TGTGCCAGCAGCCCACGAGACATCAAAAACATTCAGTACTTC.

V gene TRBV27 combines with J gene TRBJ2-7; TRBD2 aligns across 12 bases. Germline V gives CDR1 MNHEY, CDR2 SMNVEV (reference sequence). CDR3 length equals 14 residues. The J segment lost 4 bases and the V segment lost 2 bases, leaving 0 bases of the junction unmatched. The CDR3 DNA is TGTGCCAGCAGTTTAGGGACTAGCGGGTACGAGCAGTACTTC. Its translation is CASSLGTSGYEQYF.

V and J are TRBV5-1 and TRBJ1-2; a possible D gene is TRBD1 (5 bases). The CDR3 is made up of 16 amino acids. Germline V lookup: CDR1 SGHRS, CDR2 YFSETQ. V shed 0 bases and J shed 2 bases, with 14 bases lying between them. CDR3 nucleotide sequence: TGCGCCAGCAGCTTGGCCCTCGGAGCAGGGAACTATGGCTACACCTTC. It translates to CASSLALGAGNYGYTF. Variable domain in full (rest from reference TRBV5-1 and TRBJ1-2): KAGVTQTPRYLIKTRGQQVTLSCSPISGHRSVSWYQQTPGQGLQFLFEYFSETQRNKGNFPGRFSGRQFSNSRSEMNVSTLELGDSALYLCASSLALGAGNYGYTFGSGTRLTVV.